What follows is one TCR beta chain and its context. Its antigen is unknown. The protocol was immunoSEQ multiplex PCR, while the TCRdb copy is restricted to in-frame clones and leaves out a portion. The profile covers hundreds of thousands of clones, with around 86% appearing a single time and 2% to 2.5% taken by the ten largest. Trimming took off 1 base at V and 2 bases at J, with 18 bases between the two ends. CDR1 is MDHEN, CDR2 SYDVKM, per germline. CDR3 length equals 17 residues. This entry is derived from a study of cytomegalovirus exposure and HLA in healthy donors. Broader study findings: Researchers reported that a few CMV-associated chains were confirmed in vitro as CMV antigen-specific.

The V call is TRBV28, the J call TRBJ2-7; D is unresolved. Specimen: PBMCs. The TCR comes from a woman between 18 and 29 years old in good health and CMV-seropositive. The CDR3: CASSLSTEVGVPYEQYF. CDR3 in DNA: TGTGCCAGCAGTTTATCGACTGAAGTCGGAGTCCCCTACGAGCAGTACTTC.